Listed here are 26 T cell receptor beta chains from one sample, sequenced in a study of blood T cell repertoires in COVID-19. Method: immunoSEQ multiplex PCR; TCRdb's copy keeps in-frame clones and lacks some. The profile shows more than 50,000 clones, around 90% of them singletons. Sequences were obtained from peripheral blood. The receptor set was obtained from a human donor in a cohort sampled during active COVID-19.

Written as DNA, the CDR3 is TGTGCCAGCAGCTTCCGGGACAGGGGTGAGGACACCGGGGAGCTGTTTTTT. It codes for CASSFRDRGEDTGELFF. The chain carries TRBV12-1 and TRBJ2-2; no check of the table's D call, TRBD1, against the DNA was made. TRBV12-1 is noted as a pseudogene. The CDR3 loop spans 17 amino acids.

The V gene is TRBV7-8, the J gene TRBJ1-5; TRBD1 aligns across 7 bases. Trimming cost V 0 bases and J 4 bases; bases outside gene matches: 6. The germline V gene has CDR1 SGHVS and CDR2 FQNEAQ. This CDR3 is built from 16 residues. The CDR3 DNA is TGTGCCAGCAGCTTAGCCTTCGGACAGGCAAATCAGCCCCAGCATTTT. Translation gives CASSLAFGQANQPQHF.

The rearrangement uses TRBV6-2 or TRBV6-3 and TRBJ2-1, with 8 bases matching TRBD2. The length of the CDR3 is 16 residues. CDR1 and CDR2 (germline): MNHEY, SVGEGT. Trimming removed 0 bases from V and 6 bases from J; junction bases left unmatched: 7. The CDR3 loop is CASSYSVSLAGNEQFF. In nucleotides, the CDR3 is TGTGCCAGCAGTTACTCTGTCTCGCTAGCGGGCAATGAGCAGTTCTTC.

This chain links TRBV12-3 or TRBV12-4 with TRBJ2-2, with no clear D. The CDR3 consists of 13 residues. V lost 2 bases and J lost 6, with 7 bases in between. The CDR3 DNA sequence: TGTGCCAGCAGTTTATCATTTGCCGGGGAGCTGTTTTTT. Its protein is CASSLSFAGELFF.

The CDR3 bases are TGTGCCAGCAGCTTCACAGTGAACACCGGGGAGCTGTTTTTT. Encoded protein: CASSFTVNTGELFF. The chain is built from TRBV5-4 and TRBJ2-2; D not certain. V lost 2 bases and J lost 1, with 6 bases in between. This CDR3 contains 14 residues. Germline CDR1 reads SGHNT; CDR2 reads YYREEE (reference sequence). Full variable domain (outside the CDR3, taken from reference TRBV5-4 and TRBJ2-2): ETGVTQSPTHLIKTRGQQVTLRCSSQSGHNTVSWYQQALGQGPQFIFQYYREEENGRGNFPPRFSGLQFPNYSSELNVNALELDDSALYLCASSFTVNTGELFFGEGSRLTVL.

Only one count was recorded for this clone. V usage is TRBV28 and J usage is TRBJ2-1; 16 bases align to TRBD2. CDR1 and CDR2 from the germline V gene are MDHEN and SYDVKM. The CDR3 is 16 amino acids. After removal of 6 bases from V and 8 bases from J, the junction contained 7 bases not matched to a gene. CDR3 in DNA: TGTGCCAGCAGCGCATCGGGGACTAGCGGGAGGGATGAGCAGTTCTTC. It codes for CASSASGTSGRDEQFF.

The chain is built from TRBV28 and TRBJ2-7; 9 nucleotides match TRBD1. Trimming at V came to 3 bases and at J to 4 bases, leaving 10 bases not matched to a gene. The CDR3 contains 16 residues. Germline V gene data show CDR1 as MDHEN and CDR2 as SYDVKM. CDR3 region: CASSFSTGTGNYEQYF. The CDR3 nucleotides are TGTGCCAGCAGTTTTAGCACCGGGACAGGGAATTACGAGCAGTACTTC.

This chain links TRBV27 with TRBJ2-3, with 12 bases matching TRBD2. Germline CDR1 and CDR2: MNHEY and SMNVEV (reference sequence). CDR3 size: 16 residues. The J segment lost 5 bases and the V segment lost 5 bases, leaving 8 bases of the junction unmatched. CDR3 DNA sequence: TGTGCCAGCAGTAAAAGACTAGCGGGAGCAAGAGATACGCAGTATTTT. Protein: CASSKRLAGARDTQYF.

This clone is labeled as medium-sized. The rearrangement uses TRBV19 and TRBJ2-6; 7 bases align to TRBD1. Germline values: CDR1 LNHDA, CDR2 SQIVND (reference sequence). Unmatched junction bases numbered 5, after V lost 8 bases and J lost 1 base. The length of the CDR3 is 15 residues. The CDR3 is CASSETGSGANVLTF. CDR3 sequence (DNA): TGTGCCAGTTCCGAGACAGGGTCTGGGGCCAACGTCCTGACTTTC.

V is TRBV5-6 and J is TRBJ1-4; 8 bases align to TRBD1. Germline CDR1 is SGHDT and CDR2 is YYEEEE. V was pared by 6 bases and J by 3 bases, with 16 bases of the junction left unmatched. The CDR3 is 18 residues long. The CDR3 here is CASNLNGQGFGANEKLFF. As DNA, the CDR3 is TGTGCCAGCAACCTGAACGGACAGGGTTTTGGGGCTAATGAAAAACTGTTTTTT.

The table lists this clone with a count of one. The chain couples TRBV6-5 to TRBJ2-3; D might be TRBD2 (7 bases). There are 15 residues in the CDR3. V lost 6 bases to trimming and J lost 3 bases, with 16 bases between them. Looked up from germline, CDR1 is MNHEY and CDR2 is SVGAGI. CDR3 loop: CASREGGGPTDTQYF. CDR3 bases: TGTGCCAGCAGGGAGGGGGGAGGGCCAACAGATACGCAGTATTTT.

Only one count was recorded for this clone. The CDR3 DNA reads TGTGCCAGCAGCTTACTACAGGGGGGGGATGAGCAGTTCTTC. It codes for CASSLLQGGDEQFF. This chain links TRBV7-2 with TRBJ2-1; TRBD1 might be the D (8 bases). The V gene lost 2 bases and the J gene lost 8 bases, with 13 bases spanning the gap. Germline CDR1 reads SGHTA; CDR2 reads FQGNSA. The CDR3 has 14 residues. The complete variable domain, with remaining parts taken from reference TRBV7-2 and TRBJ2-1, reads GAGVSQSPSNKVTEKGKDVELRCDPISGHTALYWYRQSLGQGLEFLIYFQGNSAPDKSGLPSDRFSAERTGGSVSTLTIQRTQQEDSAVYLCASSLLQGGDEQFFGPGTRLTVL.

The V call is TRBV28, the J call TRBJ1-6; D is possibly TRBD1 (6 bases). Germline values: CDR1 MDHEN, CDR2 SYDVKM. Trimming left V 4 bases short and J 7 bases short, with 23 bases between. The CDR3 loop spans 18 amino acids. The CDR3 DNA follows: TGTGCCAGCAGTTCCCAGTGGGGTGGCAGGGGTTTAAATTCACCCCTCCACTTT. Amino acids: CASSSQWGGRGLNSPLHF.

The chain uses TRBV29-1 and TRBJ1-3; the D is unclear. CDR1 is SQVTM, CDR2 ANQGSEA, per germline. The V end lost 1 base, the J end lost 2 bases, and 12 bases lay between the germline ends. CDR3 length: 15 amino acids. CDR3 nucleotides: TGCAGCGTTGAAGCGGGGATCGGCACTGGAAACACCATATATTTT. Protein sequence: CSVEAGIGTGNTIYF.

The chain links TRBV28 to TRBJ2-1, with TRBD1 matching 9 bases. CDR1 and CDR2 from the germline V gene are MDHEN and SYDVKM. The CDR3 spans 16 residues. Trimming cost V 4 bases and J 4 bases; bases outside gene matches: 8. The CDR3 DNA sequence: TGTGCCAGCAGTTATAAACCGGGACAGGGTTACAATGAGCAGTTCTTC. It encodes CASSYKPGQGYNEQFF.

The chain carries TRBV7-9 and TRBJ2-7; possible D gene TRBD2, 6 bases. This CDR3 comprises 11 residues. Germline loops: CDR1 SEHNR, CDR2 FQNEAQ (reference sequence). Trimming pared 8 bases from V and 6 bases from J, leaving 11 bases between. The chain's CDR3 is CASLLGGEQYF. In DNA form, the CDR3 reads TGTGCCAGCCTCTTGGGAGGCGAGCAGTACTTC.

The chain carries TRBV7-8 and TRBJ2-5; a possible D gene is TRBD1 (6 bases). CDR1 SGHVS and CDR2 FQNEAQ come from the germline V gene. Trimming shortened V by 1 base and J by 4 bases, and 10 bases separated the two germline ends. This CDR3 has 14 residues. CDR3 in amino acids: CASSLGGGVETQYF. The CDR3 DNA reads as TGTGCCAGCAGCTTAGGAGGGGGTGTAGAGACCCAGTACTTC.

The rearrangement links TRBV18 to TRBJ1-6, with D uncertain. V shed 3 bases and J shed 6 bases, with 12 bases lying between them. There are 15 residues in the CDR3. Germline CDR1 reads KGHSH; CDR2 reads LQKENI. In DNA form, the CDR3 reads TGTGCCAGCTCACCCTTCCAAGCGGCTAATTCACCCCTCCACTTT. It codes for CASSPFQAANSPLHF.

The V call is TRBV6-5, the J call TRBJ2-5; 10 bases agree with TRBD1. The CDR3 contains 13 residues. The germline gives CDR1 MNHEY, CDR2 SVGAGI. V trimming: 6 bases; J trimming: 3 bases; junction bases outside the gene matches: 1. CDR3 bases: TGTGCCAGCAGGACAGGGGGCGAAGAGACCCAGTACTTC. It yields the protein CASRTGGEETQYF.

The chain uses TRBV24-1 and TRBJ2-2; D is uncertain. The CDR3 sequence is 14 residues long. CDR1 is KGHDR, CDR2 SFDVKD, per germline. V dropped 4 bases and J dropped 0 bases, with 5 bases sitting between them. The CDR3 coding sequence is TGTGCCACCAGTGAGCGATCGAACACCGGGGAGCTGTTTTTT. Its translation: CATSERSNTGELFF.

This chain links TRBV7-9 with TRBJ2-7; D possibly corresponds to TRBD2 (6 bases). The CDR3 sequence is 14 residues long. Trimming left V 5 bases short and J 5 bases short, with 16 bases between. Germline lookup yields CDR1 SEHNR and CDR2 FQNEAQ (reference sequence). The CDR3 is CASSPIPDYHEQYF. The CDR3 DNA reads as TGTGCCAGCAGCCCAATCCCGGACTACCACGAGCAGTACTTC.

The chain uses TRBV5-1 and TRBJ1-1; the match to TRBD1 covers 7 bases. V dropped 3 bases and J dropped 4; count of bases not matched to a gene: 6. Germline CDR1 reads SGHRS; CDR2 reads YFSETQ. This CDR3 contains 14 residues. The CDR3 reads CASSYDRVATEAFF. The CDR3 DNA reads as TGCGCCAGCAGCTACGACAGGGTTGCCACTGAAGCTTTCTTT.

The CDR3: CAISAGLAGETQYF. In DNA, the CDR3 is TGTGCCATCAGTGCAGGGCTTGCAGGGGAGACCCAGTACTTC. The chain combines TRBV10-3 with TRBJ2-5; tentative D call: TRBD1 (5 bases). Germline V gene sequence: CDR1 ENHRY, CDR2 SYGVKD. The length of the CDR3 is 14 residues. Trimming shortened V by 4 bases and J by 5 bases, and 14 bases separated the two germline ends.

V gene TRBV28 combines with J gene TRBJ1-1, with 8 positions matching TRBD1. V was clipped by 7 bases and J by 4 bases; unmatched bases: 5. The CDR3 has 13 residues. The V gene's germline CDR1 is MDHEN and CDR2 SYDVKM. This chain's CDR3 is CASTPGTGTEAFF. The CDR3 region has the DNA TGTGCCAGCACCCCCGGGACAGGCACTGAAGCTTTCTTT. Combining the CDR3 with reference TRBV28 and TRBJ1-1 gives the whole variable domain DVKVTQSSRYLVKRTGEKVFLECVQDMDHENMFWYRQDPGLGLRLIYFSYDVKMKEKGDIPEGYSVSREKKERFSLILESASTNQTSMYLCASTPGTGTEAFFGQGTRLTVV.

This chain uses TRBV7-2 with TRBJ2-2; D ambiguous. Deletions cut 5 bases from V and 1 base from J, with 11 bases between. The CDR3 has 15 residues. CDR1 and CDR2 (germline): SGHTA, FQGNSA. The CDR3 is CASSPVPGNTGELFF. In nucleotides, the CDR3 is TGTGCCAGCAGCCCCGTCCCGGGGAACACCGGGGAGCTGTTTTTT.

The chain carries TRBV20-1 and TRBJ2-7, with unresolved D. Germline V gives CDR1 DFQATT, CDR2 SNEGSKA (reference sequence). V was trimmed by 7 bases and J by 2 bases, leaving 9 bases between them. The CDR3 is 11 amino acids. The CDR3 DNA reads as TGCAGTGGGGCCGAGACCTACGAGCAGTACTTC. Translating gives CSGAETYEQYF.